This section outlines one TCR beta chain sequence together with its context. This clone occurred once. Its binding antigen is unknown. There are no base qualities to consult, and no much larger clone falls within one base. The cohort consisted of 670 or so healthy bone marrow donors. At the time of sampling, every cohort member was nominally healthy, though immune exposures that went unrecorded were likely present. CMV serostatus was positive for 289 and negative for 352 of the 666 cohort members, and was not recorded for this donor. A peripheral blood sample was collected from each donor, and TCR beta sequencing was performed on peripheral blood mononuclear cells. The Qiagen DNeasy Blood Extraction Kit was used to extract genomic DNA from the blood cell samples. The sample originates from a study of cytomegalovirus exposure and HLA in healthy donors (dated by TCRdb to the late 2010s). Background on the whole study: An earlier analysis of 550 to 700 of the donors reported more than 250 Gb of sequence data and around 110 million unique TCR beta sequences from roughly 200 million T cells. An early release that covered about 640 HLA-typed donors contained about 300 gigabases of sequencing data and 65 million to 100 million unique TCR sequences. Of the 350 to 400 genotyped donors, over 65% fell in the genetic ancestry cluster associated with self-reported Caucasian donors. The study aimed to test whether cataloging public T cell receptors could reveal signatures of past pathogen exposure. The study profiled the T cell repertoires of fewer than 850 subjects by immunosequencing and related them to cytomegalovirus serostatus. In addition to the first cohort of 500 to 850 subjects, a separate validation cohort of 100 to 150 different subjects was used. The study combined high-throughput TCR immunosequencing, statistical association of individual TCRs with disease status, and machine learning to predict cytomegalovirus infection status. A later analysis re-analyzed previously published TCR beta repertoires from roughly 600 donors and added high-resolution HLA genotyping to study TCR occurrence patterns. Rather than drawing on any new phenotypic data, the later analysis identified candidate immune exposures from TCR beta sequences and the way those sequences occurred across donors. An earlier analysis of about 600 of the donors used high-throughput TCR beta sequencing to judge whether each TCR beta V gene segment behaved as functional or pseudogenic. Donor age, sex, ethnicity and CMV serostatus were collected together with the repertoire data. Genome-wide SNP genotypes for about 55% of the 666 donors were used in a later genetic analysis, which treated that subset as a discovery cohort. Every discovery cohort repertoire had been produced on one sequencing platform. HLA typing included class I and class II loci at four-digit resolution. Typing coverage differed by locus: A, B, C, DRB1 and DQB1 were typed in about 620-630 donors, DQA1 in approximately 520, DPA1 in 600 to 610, and DPB1 in approximately 450. Roughly five DR-DQ haplotypes were treated as single units for association and clustering because of strong linkage in the cohort. On average, roughly 240,000 unique TCR beta nucleotide sequences were sequenced per donor among a few hundred genotyped donors of the cohort, with around 19% of those sequences being non-productive.

V and J are truncated by 8 bases and 4 bases respectively, leaving an intervening sequence of 11 bases. The CDR1 and CDR2 encoded by the germline V gene (reference sequence) are LNHDA and SQIVND. The CDR3 runs 12 amino acids, cysteine and phenylalanine included. Just CDR3 DNA is preserved here, 36 bases in frame from base 1. Overall study outcomes, separate from this receptor: A total of about 180 TCR beta chains were listed by the study as associated with cytomegalovirus. According to a later analysis, most CMV-associated TCR beta chains appeared to be HLA-restricted, and the HLA associations seemed to be driven largely by CMV exposure. In a later analysis, several top co-occurrence clusters were reported to appear linked to parvovirus B19, influenza, CMV and Epstein-Barr virus. Sequencing depth was assumed to be roughly uniform across donors in the presence/absence analyses, though that assumption may not hold. In an earlier analysis of roughly 560 of the donors, most TCR beta V segments were observed in productive rearrangements about 90% or about 30% of the time, broadly matching IMGT annotations. Cytomegalovirus status was reported to be diagnosed by the classifier with high specificity and sensitivity in both the original and validation cohorts. Specific HLA alleles were associated with 18,000 or so TCR beta sequences at a false discovery rate of 0.05 in a later analysis. A further reported finding was that TCR beta sequences accurately predicted the HLA-A and HLA-B alleles for most subjects in the first cohort. In this cohort, only TCR beta chains were sequenced, and detectable features were limited by the absence of alpha or paired-chain data. When HLA alleles, especially DR and DQ, strongly co-occurred, attributing TCR associations to individual alleles was difficult. Because counts were too low, about 18 rarely observed V segments, including chromosome 9 orphons, were excluded from the earlier analysis of 587 of the donors. In a later analysis, the rate of TCR association differed among HLA loci, with DRB1 alleles having the most associated TCRs and HLA-C alleles having the fewest. A later genetic analysis reported fewer N-insertions in productive TCRs among donors in an Asian-associated ancestry cluster than the roughly 620-donor mean. The authors suggested that the approach could potentially be extended to other disease states and immunological phenotypes. A later analysis found that HLA-associated TCR beta chains were more clonally expanded and had lower generation probabilities than equally common non-associated chains. Linkage disequilibrium might explain the correlated functional status among segregating V segments, but an unknown experimental factor could not be ruled out. A cluster of highly shared sequence variants was judged likely to represent a technical artifact of the sequencing pipeline. In vitro tests confirmed that a few of the cytomegalovirus-associated TCR beta chains recognize cytomegalovirus antigens. For the cohort, immune exposure information was limited to CMV serostatus. Some IMGT-functional V segments, including TRBV6-2 and TRBV6-3, could not be told apart with the 87-base-pair reads, so those segments were excluded. An association between a missense DCLRE1C variant and V-gene and J-gene trimming of TCR beta chains was found in a later genetic analysis and replicated in an independent cohort. Because HLA typing was unavailable for some donors at each locus, only the typed subset was used in association tests. Most TCR sequences were seen in very few donors, while some public TCRs were found in many individuals.

The library was built by means of the immunoSEQ multiplex PCR assay. For the multiplex PCR, a mixture combining 60 forward primers for TCR Vbeta segments and 13 reverse primers for TCR Jbeta segments was used. The CDR3 region of rearranged TCR beta genes was amplified from genomic DNA with a multiplex PCR assay. The amplified TCR beta libraries were sequenced on the Illumina HiSeq System as 87-base-pair reads. In the original analysis: In a later analysis, tens of millions of unique TCR beta chains were counted across the approximately 640 repertoires, and about 10 million of these chains were shared by at least two donors. A nearest-neighbor algorithm error-corrected the raw reads and collapsed the reads into unique sequences, merging closely related sequences to remove PCR and sequencing errors. V, D and J gene segments were assigned by aligning CDR3 sequences to IMGT reference sequences. Each retained sequence needed at least a six-nucleotide match to both a V gene segment and a J gene segment. Rearrangements were called productive when the CDR3 lacked stop codons and stayed in frame with V and J; all others were non-productive. Following IMGT convention, CDR3 was defined as the stretch from the second conserved V-encoded cysteine to the conserved J-encoded phenylalanine. Sequences without an unambiguous match to a single V gene segment were excluded from the earlier analysis of 450 to 650 of the donors. In an earlier analysis of 587 of the donors, a V segment was called functional when productive rearrangements were above 56.7%, and segregating when the standard deviation between donors exceeded 5%. A statistical classification framework was built to diagnose cytomegalovirus status from the catalog of TCR beta chain sequences. V and J gene assignment, in a later analysis, came from comparing TCR nucleotide sequences with IMGT/GENE-DB human TR gene sequences. In a later analysis, CDR3 sequences and most-parsimonious VDJ recombination scenarios were assigned using the TCRdist pipeline. A later analysis defined each TCR beta chain by its CDR3 amino acid sequence plus V-gene family, and excluded reads lacking a unique V-gene family. As a way to deal with suspected cross-contamination and a sequencing artifact, a later analysis dropped hundreds of nucleotide sequences that were highly shared and had low generation probability. In a later analysis, a clonal expansion index for each public chain was calculated from normalized within-repertoire ranks of inferred template counts. A later analysis computed generation probabilities with a VDJ recombination model fitted to out-of-frame rearrangements, and checked the results against IGoR. Hypergeometric tests were used in a later analysis to score TCR-TCR, TCR-HLA and TCR-CMV co-occurrence, with a repertoire-size bias correction applied to the TCR pairs. A later analysis estimated false discovery rates by permuting HLA or CMV assignments 20 times. In a later analysis, co-occurring TCRs were grouped using DBSCAN, and TCRdist sequence similarity was added for clustering within HLA-allele-positive subsets. Repertoires with fewer than 30,000 or more than 120,000 public chains, plus five repertoires with anomalous nucleotide sharing, were excluded from co-occurrence clustering. Entries here come from immuneACCESS through TCRdb and include only in-frame sequences with V and J called. Some clones fail to appear in such tables; in the studies checked, an unresolved V gene covers under half of the shortfall, and the cause of the remainder is unknown. V, J and clone size derive from that table, while D and trimming were established from the DNA sequence. Counted in this sample were around 130,000 clones; over 60% of them appeared once. The top ten hold approximately 2.9% of the sample.

Here the chain combines TRBV19 and TRBJ1-2; the best D guess is TRBD1, with 6 bases matching. Source material: PBMCs. The sequence was collected from a human donor in good health. The CDR3 here reads CASYTGSYGYTF. The nucleotides are TGTGCCAGTTACACAGGGAGCTATGGCTACACCTTC.